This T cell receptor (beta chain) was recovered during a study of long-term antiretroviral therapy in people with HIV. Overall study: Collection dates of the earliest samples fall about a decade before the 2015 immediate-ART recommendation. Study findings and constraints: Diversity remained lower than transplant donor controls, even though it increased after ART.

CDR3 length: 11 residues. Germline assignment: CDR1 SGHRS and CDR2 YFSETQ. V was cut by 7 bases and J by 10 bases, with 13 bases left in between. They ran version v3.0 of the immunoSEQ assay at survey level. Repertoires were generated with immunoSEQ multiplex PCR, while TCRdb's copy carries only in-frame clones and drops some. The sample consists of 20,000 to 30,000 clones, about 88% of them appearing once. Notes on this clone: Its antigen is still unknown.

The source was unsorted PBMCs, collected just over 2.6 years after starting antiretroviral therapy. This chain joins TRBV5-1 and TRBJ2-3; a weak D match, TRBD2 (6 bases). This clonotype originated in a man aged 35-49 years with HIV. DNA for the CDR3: TGCGCCAGCTCCAACCGGGACTCGCAGTATTTT. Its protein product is CASSNRDSQYF. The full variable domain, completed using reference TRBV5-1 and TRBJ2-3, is KAGVTQTPRYLIKTRGQQVTLSCSPISGHRSVSWYQQTPGQGLQFLFEYFSETQRNKGNFPGRFSGRQFSNSRSEMNVSTLELGDSALYLCASSNRDSQYFGPGTRLTVL.